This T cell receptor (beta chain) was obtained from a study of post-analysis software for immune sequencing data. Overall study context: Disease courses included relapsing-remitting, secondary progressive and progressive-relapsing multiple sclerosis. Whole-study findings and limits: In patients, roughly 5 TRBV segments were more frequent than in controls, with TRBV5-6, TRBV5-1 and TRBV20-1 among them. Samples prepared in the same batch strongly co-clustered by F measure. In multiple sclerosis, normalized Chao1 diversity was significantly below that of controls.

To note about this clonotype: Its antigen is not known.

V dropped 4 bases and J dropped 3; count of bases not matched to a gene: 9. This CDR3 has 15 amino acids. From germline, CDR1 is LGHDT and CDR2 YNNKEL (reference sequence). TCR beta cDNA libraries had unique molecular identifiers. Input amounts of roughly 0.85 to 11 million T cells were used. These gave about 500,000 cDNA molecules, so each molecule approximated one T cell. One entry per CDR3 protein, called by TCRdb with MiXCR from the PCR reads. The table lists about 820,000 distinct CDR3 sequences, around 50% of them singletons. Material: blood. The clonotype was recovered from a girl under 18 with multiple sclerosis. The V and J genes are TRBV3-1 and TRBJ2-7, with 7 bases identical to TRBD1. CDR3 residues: CASSRQGGASYEQYF. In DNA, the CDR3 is TGTGCCAGCAGCCGACAAGGGGGCGCTAGCTACGAGCAGTACTTC.